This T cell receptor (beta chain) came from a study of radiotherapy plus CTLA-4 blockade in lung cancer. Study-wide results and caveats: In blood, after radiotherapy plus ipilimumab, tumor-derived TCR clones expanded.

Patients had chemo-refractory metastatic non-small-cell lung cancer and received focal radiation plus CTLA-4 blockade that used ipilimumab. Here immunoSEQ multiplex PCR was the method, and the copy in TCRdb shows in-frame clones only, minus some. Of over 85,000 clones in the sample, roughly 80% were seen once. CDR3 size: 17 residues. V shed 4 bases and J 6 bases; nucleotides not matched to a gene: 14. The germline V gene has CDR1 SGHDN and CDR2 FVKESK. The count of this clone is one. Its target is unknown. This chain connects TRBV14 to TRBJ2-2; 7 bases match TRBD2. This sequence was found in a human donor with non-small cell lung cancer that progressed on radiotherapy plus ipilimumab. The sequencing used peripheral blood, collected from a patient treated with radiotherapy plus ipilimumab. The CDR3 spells CASSLLSWGGLAGELFF. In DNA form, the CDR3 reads TGTGCCAGCAGCCTCTTGTCCTGGGGGGGATTGGCCGGGGAGCTGTTTTTT.